This T cell receptor (beta chain) was identified during a study of cytomegalovirus exposure and HLA in healthy donors. Study as a whole: In an earlier analysis, 90 million to 130 million unique TCR beta sequences were found from approximately 170 million T cells. Study-wide results and limits: Links to common viral pathogens appeared, in a later analysis, for several of the most significant clusters.

Germline V gene data show CDR1 as SGHRS and CDR2 as YFSETQ. The V and J ends lost 5 bases and 2 bases respectively, with 13 bases between them. This CDR3 contains 15 residues. Amplification used 60 Vbeta primers and 13 Jbeta primers. Data came from immunoSEQ multiplex PCR; TCRdb stores just in-frame clones and leaves some out. The sample lists some 180,000 clones, almost 75% occurring once. Concerning this clone itself: Antigen specificity is unknown.

The TCR comes from a young woman in good health and CMV-seropositive. The V and J genes are TRBV5-1 and TRBJ1-4; D not resolved. The sequenced material came from PBMCs. CDR3 sequence: CASRPLRVTNEKLFF. DNA of the CDR3: TGCGCCAGCAGGCCTTTGAGGGTTACTAATGAAAAACTGTTTTTT.